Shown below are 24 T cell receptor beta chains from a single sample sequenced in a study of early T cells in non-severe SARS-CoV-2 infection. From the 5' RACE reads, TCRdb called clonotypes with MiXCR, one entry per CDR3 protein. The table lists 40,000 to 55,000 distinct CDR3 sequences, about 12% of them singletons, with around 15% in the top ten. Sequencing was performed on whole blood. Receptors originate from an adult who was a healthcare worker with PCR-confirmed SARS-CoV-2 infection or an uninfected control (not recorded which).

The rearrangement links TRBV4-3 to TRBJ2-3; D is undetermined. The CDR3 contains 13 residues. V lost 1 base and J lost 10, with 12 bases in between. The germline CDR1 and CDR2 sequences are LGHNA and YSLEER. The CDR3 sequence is CASSQAFGGAQYF. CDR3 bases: TGCGCCAGCAGCCAAGCTTTTGGCGGAGCGCAGTATTTT.

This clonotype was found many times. The CDR3 loop is CASSLEQGYNQPQHF. DNA of the CDR3: TGTGCCAGCAGCTTAGAACAGGGATACAATCAGCCCCAGCATTTT. The V and J genes are TRBV7-2 and TRBJ1-5, with D maybe TRBD1 (6 bases). The CDR3 length is 15 residues. Germline loops: CDR1 SGHTA, CDR2 FQGNSA. Trimming took off 1 base at V and 3 bases at J, with 10 bases between the two ends.

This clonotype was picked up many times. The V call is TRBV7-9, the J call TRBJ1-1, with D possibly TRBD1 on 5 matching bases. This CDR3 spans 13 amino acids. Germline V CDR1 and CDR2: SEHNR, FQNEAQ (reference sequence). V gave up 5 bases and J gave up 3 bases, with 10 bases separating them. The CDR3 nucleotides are TGTGCCAGCAGCCAGGACACGGACACTGAAGCTTTCTTT. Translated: CASSQDTDTEAFF.

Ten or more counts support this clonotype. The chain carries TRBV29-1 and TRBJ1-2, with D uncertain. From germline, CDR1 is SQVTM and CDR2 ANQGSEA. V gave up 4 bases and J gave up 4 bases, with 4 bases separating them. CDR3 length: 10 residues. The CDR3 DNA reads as TGCAGCGTTGGGGGCTATGGCTACACCTTC. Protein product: CSVGGYGYTF.

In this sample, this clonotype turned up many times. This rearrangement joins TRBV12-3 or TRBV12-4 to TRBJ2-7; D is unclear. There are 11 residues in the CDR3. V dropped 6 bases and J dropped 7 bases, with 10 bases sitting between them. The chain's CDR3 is CASSQDEEQYF. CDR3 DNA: TGTGCCAGCAGCCAGGACGAGGAGCAGTACTTC.

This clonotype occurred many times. The CDR3 DNA sequence: TGTGCCACCAGTGATGGGGACAGCCTCGCTAACTATGGCTACACCTTC. It codes for CATSDGDSLANYGYTF. The V gene is TRBV24-1, the J gene TRBJ1-2; 7 bases are shared with TRBD1. Germline CDR1 KGHDR, CDR2 SFDVKD. With 3 bases clipped from V and 0 bases from J, the junction kept 6 bases outside the gene matches. The CDR3 extends over 16 amino acids.

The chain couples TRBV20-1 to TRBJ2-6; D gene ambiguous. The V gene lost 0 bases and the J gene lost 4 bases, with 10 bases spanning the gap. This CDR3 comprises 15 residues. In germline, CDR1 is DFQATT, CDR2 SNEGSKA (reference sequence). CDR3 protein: CSARDPLSGANVLTF. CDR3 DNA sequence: TGCAGTGCTAGAGATCCGCTCTCGGGGGCCAACGTCCTGACTTTC.

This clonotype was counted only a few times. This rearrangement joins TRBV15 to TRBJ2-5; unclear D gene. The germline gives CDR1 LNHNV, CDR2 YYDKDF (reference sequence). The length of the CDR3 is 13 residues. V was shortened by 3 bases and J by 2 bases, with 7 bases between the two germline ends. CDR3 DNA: TGTGCCACCAGCAGGGGCCATCAAGAGACCCAGTACTTC. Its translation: CATSRGHQETQYF.

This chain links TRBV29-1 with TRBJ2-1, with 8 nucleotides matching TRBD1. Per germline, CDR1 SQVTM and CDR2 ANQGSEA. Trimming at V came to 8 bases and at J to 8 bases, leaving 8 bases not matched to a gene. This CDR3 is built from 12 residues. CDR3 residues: CSTRTGNYEQFF. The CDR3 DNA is TGCAGCACGAGGACAGGGAATTATGAGCAGTTCTTC.

The CDR3, as DNA: TGCAGTGCTAGTGGGGGCACGAGTTCCGGCTACACCTTC. It specifies CSASGGTSSGYTF. The chain carries TRBV20-1 and TRBJ1-2, with D perhaps TRBD1 (6 bases). There are 13 residues in the CDR3. Germline assignment: CDR1 DFQATT and CDR2 SNEGSKA (reference sequence). V gave up 3 bases and J gave up 8 bases, with 16 bases separating them.

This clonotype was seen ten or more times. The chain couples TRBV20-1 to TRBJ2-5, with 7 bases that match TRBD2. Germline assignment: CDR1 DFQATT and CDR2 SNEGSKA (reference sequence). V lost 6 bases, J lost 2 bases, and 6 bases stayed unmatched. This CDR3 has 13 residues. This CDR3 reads CSAKLAYQETQYF. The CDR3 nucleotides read TGCAGTGCAAAACTAGCGTATCAAGAGACCCAGTACTTC.

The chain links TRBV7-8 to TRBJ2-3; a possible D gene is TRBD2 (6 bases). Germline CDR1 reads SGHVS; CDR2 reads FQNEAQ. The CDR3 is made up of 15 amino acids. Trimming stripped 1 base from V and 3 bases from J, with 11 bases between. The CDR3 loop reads CASSLDAGRTDTQYF. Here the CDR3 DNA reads TGTGCCAGCAGCTTAGACGCGGGGCGGACAGATACGCAGTATTTT.

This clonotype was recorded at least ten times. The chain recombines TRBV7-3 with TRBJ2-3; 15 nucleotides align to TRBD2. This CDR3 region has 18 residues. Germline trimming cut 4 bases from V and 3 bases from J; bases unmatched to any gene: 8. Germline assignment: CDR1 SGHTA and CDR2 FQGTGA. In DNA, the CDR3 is TGTGCCAGCAGCTCCCACGGACTAGCGGGAGGGCCAACAGATACGCAGTATTTT. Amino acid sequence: CASSSHGLAGGPTDTQYF.

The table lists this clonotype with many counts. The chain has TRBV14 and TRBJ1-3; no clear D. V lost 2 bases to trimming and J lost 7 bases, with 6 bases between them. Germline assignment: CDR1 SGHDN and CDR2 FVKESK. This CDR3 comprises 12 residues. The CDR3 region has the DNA TGTGCCAGCAGCCAATTTCCTAACACCATATATTTT. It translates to CASSQFPNTIYF.

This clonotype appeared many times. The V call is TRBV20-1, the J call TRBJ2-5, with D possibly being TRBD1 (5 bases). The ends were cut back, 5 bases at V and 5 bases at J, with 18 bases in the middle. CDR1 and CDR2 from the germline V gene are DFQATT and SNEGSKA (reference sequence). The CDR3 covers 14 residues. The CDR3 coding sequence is TGCAGTGCTGCCAGTCCGGACATGGCCGAGACCCAGTACTTC. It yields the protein CSAASPDMAETQYF.

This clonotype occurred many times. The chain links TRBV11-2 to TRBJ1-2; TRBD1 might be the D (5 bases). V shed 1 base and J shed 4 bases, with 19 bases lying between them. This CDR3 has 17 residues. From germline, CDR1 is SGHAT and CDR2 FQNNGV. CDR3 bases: TGTGCCAGCAGCTTAGCCCTCGACAGCACCTATACCTATGGCTACACCTTC. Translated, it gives CASSLALDSTYTYGYTF.

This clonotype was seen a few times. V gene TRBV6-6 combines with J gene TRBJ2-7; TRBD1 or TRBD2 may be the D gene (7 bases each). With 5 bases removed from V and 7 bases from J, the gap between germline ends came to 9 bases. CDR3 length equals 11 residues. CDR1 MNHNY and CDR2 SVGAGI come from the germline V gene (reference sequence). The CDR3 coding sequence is TGTGCCAGCAGTCAGGGGGGGGAGCAGTACTTC. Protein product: CASSQGGEQYF.

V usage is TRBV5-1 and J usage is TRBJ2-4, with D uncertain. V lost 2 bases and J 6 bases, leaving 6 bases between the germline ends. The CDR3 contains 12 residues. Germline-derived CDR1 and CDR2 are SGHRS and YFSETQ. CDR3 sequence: CASSFDRNIQYF. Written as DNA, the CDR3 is TGCGCCAGCAGCTTTGACCGAAACATTCAGTACTTC.

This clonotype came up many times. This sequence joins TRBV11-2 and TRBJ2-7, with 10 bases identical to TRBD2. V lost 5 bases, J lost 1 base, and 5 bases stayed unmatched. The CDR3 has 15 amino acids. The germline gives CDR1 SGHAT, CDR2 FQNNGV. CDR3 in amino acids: CASSTIAGGSYEQYF. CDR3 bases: TGTGCCAGCAGCACCATAGCGGGAGGATCCTACGAGCAGTACTTC.

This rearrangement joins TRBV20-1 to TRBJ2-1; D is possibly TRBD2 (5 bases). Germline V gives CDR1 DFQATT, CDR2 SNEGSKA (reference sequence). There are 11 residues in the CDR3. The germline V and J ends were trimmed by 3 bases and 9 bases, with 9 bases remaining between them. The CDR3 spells CSARDLLEQFF. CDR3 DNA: TGCAGTGCTAGGGACTTACTTGAGCAGTTCTTC.

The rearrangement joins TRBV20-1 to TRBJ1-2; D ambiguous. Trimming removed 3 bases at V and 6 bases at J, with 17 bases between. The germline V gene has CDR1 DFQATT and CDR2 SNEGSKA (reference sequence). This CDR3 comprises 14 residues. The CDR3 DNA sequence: TGCAGTGCTAGCGGGGATTCACGGGTAGATGGCTACACCTTC. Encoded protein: CSASGDSRVDGYTF.

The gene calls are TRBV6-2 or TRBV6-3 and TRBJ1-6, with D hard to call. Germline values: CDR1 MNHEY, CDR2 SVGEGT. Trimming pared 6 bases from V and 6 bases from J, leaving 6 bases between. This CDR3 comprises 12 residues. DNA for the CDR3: TGTGCCAGCAGCCGCAGTAATTCACCCCTCCACTTT. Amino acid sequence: CASSRSNSPLHF.

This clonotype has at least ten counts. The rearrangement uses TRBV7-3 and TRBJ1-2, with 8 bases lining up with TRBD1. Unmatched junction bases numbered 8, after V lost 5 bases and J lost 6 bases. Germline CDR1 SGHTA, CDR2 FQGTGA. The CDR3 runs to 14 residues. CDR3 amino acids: CASSPTGQEDGYTF. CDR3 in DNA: TGTGCCAGCAGCCCCACGGGACAGGAGGATGGCTACACCTTC.

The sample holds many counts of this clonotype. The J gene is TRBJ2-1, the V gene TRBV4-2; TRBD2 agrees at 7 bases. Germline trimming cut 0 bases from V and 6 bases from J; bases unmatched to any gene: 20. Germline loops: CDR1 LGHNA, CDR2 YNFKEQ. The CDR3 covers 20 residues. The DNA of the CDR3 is TGTGCCAGCAGCCAAGAATCTAGCGGAGGCCTTTTTTGGCCCTTCAATGAGCAGTTCTTC. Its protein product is CASSQESSGGLFWPFNEQFF.